There are a few counts of the clone carrying this T cell receptor beta chain. This sample was taken from a study of blood T cell repertoires in COVID-19. Study at large: Sites across the United States, Italy and Spain contributed samples from acute and convalescent COVID-19.

Per the study methods: From reference gene primer amplification, estimates of nucleated cell counts were derived. TCRdb's copy holds only in-frame clones and misses some; the assay was immunoSEQ multiplex PCR. Clonal size and the V and J genes are those of that table, whereas D and trimming came from the DNA. Of approximately 230,000 clones detected, about 90% appear once; the ten largest clones hold 1.9%. The age range of participants was 18 to 89 years, with residence in about two dozen US areas. The CDR3 consists of 13 residues. Germline CDR1 is MNHEY and CDR2 is SVGAGI. V lost 4 bases and J lost 9; bases outside the gene matches: 4.

Sequencing used PBMCs or T cells enriched from blood (not recorded which). V and J are TRBV6-5 and TRBJ1-5; 9 bases are a match to TRBD1. The receptor was isolated from a young woman who had recovered from COVID-19. CDR3 coding DNA: TGTGCCAGCAGTTGGGACAGGGTGCGGCCCCAGCATTTT. Residues: CASSWDRVRPQHF.